Shown below are 15 T cell receptor beta chains from a single sample sequenced in a study of tumor-infiltrating lymphocytes in primary liver carcinoma. TCR beta cDNA was made from approximately 500 ng total RNA with a constant-region primer. Libraries of TCR beta came from three nested multiplex PCR rounds with slightly modified ARM-PCR. Use of TRBV1-TRBV30 forward primers with a C-beta reverse primer characterized the first two PCR rounds, which lasted about 10 cycles each. One entry per CDR3 protein results from TCRdb running MiXCR on the multiplex PCR reads. Of 250,000 to 400,000 distinct CDR3 sequences detected, roughly two thirds appear once; the ten largest clones hold roughly 9%. They got blood RNA out of unsorted whole blood and also pulled out germline DNA. Sequenced material: peripheral blood. The receptors come from a middle-aged man with primary liver carcinoma and hepatitis B virus infection.

This clonotype was recorded at least ten times. The V and J genes are TRBV4-1 and TRBJ2-5; D tentatively fits TRBD1 or TRBD2 (5 bases each). Germline values: CDR1 MGHRA, CDR2 YSYEKL. V was cut by 6 bases and J by 5 bases, with 19 bases left in between. The CDR3 length is 15 residues. CDR3 DNA: TGCGCCAGCAGGCTGTCCCCCGGGGCCGCGGAGACCCAGTACTTC. This codes for CASRLSPGAAETQYF.

This clonotype was seen more than once but under ten times. The V and J genes are TRBV6-2 or TRBV6-3 and TRBJ2-5; 13 bases align to TRBD2. The CDR3 loop spans 18 amino acids. Germline-derived CDR1 and CDR2 are MNHEY and SVGEGT. With V trimmed by 5 bases and J by 5 bases, 14 bases remained unmatched. DNA for the CDR3: TGTGCCAGCAGTCCATGGACTAGCGGGAGAGGCCACGGGGAGACCCAGTACTTC. It specifies CASSPWTSGRGHGETQYF.

Comment on this clonotype: One base away lies a much larger clone, so this may be a sequencing read error. This CDR3 reads CASSPGISMTGELFF. The CDR3 nucleotides read TGTGCCAGCAGCCCCGGGATTAGCATGACTGGGGAGCTGTTTTTT. The chain has TRBV12-3 or TRBV12-4 and TRBJ2-2, with a tentative D call TRBD2 (5 bases). This CDR3 is built from 15 residues. Trimming left V 6 bases short and J 8 bases short, with 19 bases between.

Concerning this clonotype: Germline and junction disagree at one end, which may indicate a read error. CDR3 in amino acids: CASGSGRGEQSF. CDR3 in DNA: TGTGCCAGCGGGAGCGGGAGAGGGGAGCAGTCCTTC. The chain recombines TRBV12-3 or TRBV12-4 with TRBJ2-1, with 8 bases fitting TRBD2. The CDR3 spans 12 residues.

A word on this clonotype: A much larger clone differs by one base, so this may be a read error. The rearrangement uses TRBV29-1 and TRBJ2-7, with 10 bases that match TRBD1. This CDR3 region has 12 residues. Germline V gene lookup returns CDR1 SQVTM and CDR2 ANQGSEA. The V gene end was trimmed by 7 bases and the J gene end by 9 bases; junction bases not matched to a gene: 9. This CDR3 reads CSAWTGGPGQYF. The CDR3, as DNA: TGCAGCGCTTGGACAGGGGGGCCAGGGCAGTACTTC.

The chain combines TRBV24-1 with TRBJ2-1; 7 nucleotides match TRBD1. In germline, CDR1 is KGHDR, CDR2 SFDVKD. The CDR3 covers 16 residues. The V gene end was trimmed by 3 bases and the J gene end by 1 base; junction bases not matched to a gene: 5. CDR3 DNA: TGTGCCACCAGTGATACGAGACAGGGATCCTACAATGAGCAGTTCTTC. Its protein is CATSDTRQGSYNEQFF.

With respect to this clonotype: One junction end disagrees with the germline gene, perhaps due to a read error. The chain is built from TRBV11-2 and TRBJ2-1, with TRBD2 as a possible D gene (6 bases). The CDR3 spans 14 residues. CDR1 is SGHAT and CDR2 is FQNNGV in the germline V gene. As DNA, the CDR3 is TGTGACAGCAGCCCCAGGACTACCCTCAATGAGCGGTTCTTC. This sequence encodes CDSSPRTTLNERFF.

For this clonotype: An end of the junction differs from the germline gene, which may be a read error. The chain joins TRBV7-8 to TRBJ1-5; D possibly corresponds to TRBD1 (5 bases). Germline-derived CDR1 and CDR2 are SGHVS and FQNEAQ. This CDR3 is built from 15 residues. CDR3 region: CDSSLFRDVTQPQHF. DNA of the CDR3: TGTGACAGCAGCCTCTTTAGGGACGTTACGCAGCCCCAGCATTTT.

As for this clonotype: This may come from a read error, since a much larger clone is one base off. The chain employs TRBV4-1 and TRBJ2-1; tentatively, D is TRBD2 (5 bases). Trimming removed 0 bases from V and 0 bases from J, with 15 bases in between. The germline V gene has CDR1 MGHRA and CDR2 YSYEKL. The CDR3 extends over 18 amino acids. The CDR3 here is CASSQDSGLQSSYNEQFF. The CDR3 bases are TGCGCCAGCAGCCAAGATTCCGGACTCCAAAGCTCCTACAATGAGCAGTTCTTC.

V usage is TRBV28 and J usage is TRBJ2-2; no reliable D call. The CDR3 is 14 residues long. V was shortened by 5 bases and J by 6 bases, with 13 bases between the two germline ends. CDR1 is MDHEN and CDR2 is SYDVKM in the germline V gene. The CDR3 DNA reads TGTGCCAGCAGTCCACCCAAGACGGCCGGGGAGCTGTTTTTT. Amino acid sequence: CASSPPKTAGELFF.

This clonotype was counted many times. The V and J genes are TRBV6-6 and TRBJ2-3, with 11 bases fitting TRBD2. This CDR3 spans 17 amino acids. V lost 4 bases, J lost 5 bases, and 11 bases stayed unmatched. Germline CDR1 MNHNY, CDR2 SVGAGI (reference sequence). The CDR3 region has the DNA TGTGCCAGCAGTTCCACCGGGACTAGCGGCAATAGAGATACGCAGTATTTT. It yields the protein CASSSTGTSGNRDTQYF.

On this clonotype: This is likely a read error, given that the CDR3 carries no conserved phenylalanine or tryptophan at its end. The chain is built from TRBV11-1 and TRBJ2-7, with 9 positions matching TRBD1. CDR1 and CDR2 from the germline V gene are SGHAT and FQDESV (reference sequence). This CDR3 has 16 amino acids. The CDR3, as DNA: TGTGCCGGCAGCAAAACCGGGACAGGGCATTCCTACGAGCAGTACATC. Its translation is CAGSKTGTGHSYEQYI.

Concerning this clonotype: A much larger clone sits a single nucleotide away, making a read error possible. V is TRBV10-3 and J is TRBJ2-7; D gene ambiguous. Trimming took off 2 bases at V and 0 bases at J, with 5 bases between the two ends. Germline lookup yields CDR1 ENHRY and CDR2 SYGVKD. The CDR3 is 13 residues long. CDR3 in amino acids: CAISEGDSYEQYF. The CDR3 DNA reads TGTGCCATCAGTGAGGGCGACTCCTACGAGCAGTACTTC.

The V call is TRBV5-1, the J call TRBJ2-7; perhaps TRBD1 as D (6 bases). The germline V gene encodes CDR1 SGHRS and CDR2 YFSETQ. V was pared by 4 bases and J by 7 bases, with 21 bases between. The CDR3 runs to 15 residues. The CDR3 is CASSVGRLPGTEQYF. CDR3 nucleotide sequence: TGCGCCAGCAGCGTGGGAAGGTTGCCGGGGACAGAGCAGTACTTC. The full variable domain, in which reference TRBV5-1 and TRBJ2-7 provide the parts outside the CDR3, is KAGVTQTPRYLIKTRGQQVTLSCSPISGHRSVSWYQQTPGQGLQFLFEYFSETQRNKGNFPGRFSGRQFSNSRSEMNVSTLELGDSALYLCASSVGRLPGTEQYFGPGTRLTVT.

The gene calls are TRBV12-3 or TRBV12-4 and TRBJ2-1, with D perhaps matching TRBD1 (5 bases). V shed 2 bases and J shed 0 bases, with 11 bases lying between them. CDR3 length equals 16 residues. The CDR3 here is CASSLQGIHSYNEQFF. As DNA, the CDR3 is TGTGCCAGCAGTTTACAGGGAATACACTCCTACAATGAGCAGTTCTTC.